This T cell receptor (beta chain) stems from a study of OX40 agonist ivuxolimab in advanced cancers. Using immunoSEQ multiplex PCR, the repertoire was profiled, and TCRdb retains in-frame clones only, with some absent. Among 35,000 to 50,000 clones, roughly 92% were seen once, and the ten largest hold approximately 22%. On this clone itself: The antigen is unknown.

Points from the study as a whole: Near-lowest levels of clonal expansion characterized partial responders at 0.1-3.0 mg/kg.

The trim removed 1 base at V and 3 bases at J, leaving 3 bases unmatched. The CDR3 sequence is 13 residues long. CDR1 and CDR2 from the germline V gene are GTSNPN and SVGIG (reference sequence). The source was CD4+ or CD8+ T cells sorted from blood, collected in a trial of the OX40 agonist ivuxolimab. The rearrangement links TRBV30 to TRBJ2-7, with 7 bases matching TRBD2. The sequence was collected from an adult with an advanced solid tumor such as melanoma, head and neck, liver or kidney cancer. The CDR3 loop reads CAWSGTRVYEQYF. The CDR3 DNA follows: TGTGCCTGGAGTGGGACTAGAGTCTACGAGCAGTACTTC.